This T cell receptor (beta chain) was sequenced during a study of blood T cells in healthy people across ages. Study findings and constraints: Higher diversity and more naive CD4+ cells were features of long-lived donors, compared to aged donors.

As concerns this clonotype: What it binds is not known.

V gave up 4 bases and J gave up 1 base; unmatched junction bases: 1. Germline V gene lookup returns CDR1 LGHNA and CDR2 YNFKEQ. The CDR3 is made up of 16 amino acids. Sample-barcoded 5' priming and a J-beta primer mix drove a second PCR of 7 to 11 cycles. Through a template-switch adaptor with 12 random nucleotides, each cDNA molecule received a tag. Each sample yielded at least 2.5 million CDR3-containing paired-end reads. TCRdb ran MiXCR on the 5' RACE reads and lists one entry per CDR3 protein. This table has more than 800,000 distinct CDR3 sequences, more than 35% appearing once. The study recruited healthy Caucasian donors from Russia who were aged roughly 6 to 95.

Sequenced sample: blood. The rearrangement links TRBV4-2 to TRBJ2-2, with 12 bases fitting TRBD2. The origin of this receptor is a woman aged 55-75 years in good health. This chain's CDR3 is CASSRLAGVNTGELFF. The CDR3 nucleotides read TGTGCCAGCAGCCGACTAGCGGGAGTGAACACCGGGGAGCTGTTTTTT.